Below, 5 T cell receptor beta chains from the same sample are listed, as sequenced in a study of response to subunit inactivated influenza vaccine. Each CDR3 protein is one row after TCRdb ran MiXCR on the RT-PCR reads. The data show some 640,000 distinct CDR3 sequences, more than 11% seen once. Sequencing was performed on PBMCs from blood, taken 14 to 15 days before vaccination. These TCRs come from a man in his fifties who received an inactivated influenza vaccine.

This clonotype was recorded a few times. The CDR3 nucleotides read TGTGCCAGCAGCTTAGAGAAGGCACGGACCCAGTACTTC. Encoded protein: CASSLEKARTQYF. The chain employs TRBV7-2 and TRBJ2-5; D is unclear. This CDR3 region has 13 residues. Germline V gene data show CDR1 as SGHTA and CDR2 as FQGNSA. The ends were cut back, 1 base at V and 7 bases at J, with 10 bases in the middle. Complete variable domain (other parts from reference TRBV7-2 and TRBJ2-5): GAGVSQSPSNKVTEKGKDVELRCDPISGHTALYWYRQSLGQGLEFLIYFQGNSAPDKSGLPSDRFSAERTGGSVSTLTIQRTQQEDSAVYLCASSLEKARTQYFGPGTRLLVL.

The CDR3: CASSLARTGLISNTGELFF. Written as DNA, the CDR3 is TGTGCCAGCAGCTTAGCCCGGACCGGGTTGATTTCGAACACCGGGGAGCTGTTTTTT. The V and J genes are TRBV11-1 and TRBJ2-2; D is uncertain. V shed 0 bases and J shed 0 bases, with 17 bases lying between them. CDR1 is SGHAT, CDR2 FQDESV, per germline (reference sequence). The CDR3 sequence is 19 residues long. Combining the CDR3 with reference TRBV11-1 and TRBJ2-2 gives the whole variable domain EAEVAQSPRYKITEKSQAVAFWCDPISGHATLYWYRQILGQGPELLVQFQDESVVDDSQLPKDRFSAERLKGVDSTLKIQPAELGDSAMYLCASSLARTGLISNTGELFFGEGSRLTVL.

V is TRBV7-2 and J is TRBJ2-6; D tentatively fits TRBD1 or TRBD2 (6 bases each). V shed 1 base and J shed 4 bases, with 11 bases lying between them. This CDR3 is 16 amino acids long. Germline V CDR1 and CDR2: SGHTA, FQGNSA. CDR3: CASSLGGGTGANVLTF. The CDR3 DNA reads TGTGCCAGCAGCTTAGGAGGGGGGACCGGGGCCAACGTCCTGACTTTC.

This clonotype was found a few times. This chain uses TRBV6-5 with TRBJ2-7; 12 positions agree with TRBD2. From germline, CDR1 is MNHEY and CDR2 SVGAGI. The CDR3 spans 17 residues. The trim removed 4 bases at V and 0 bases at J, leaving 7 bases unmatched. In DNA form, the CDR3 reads TGTGCCAGCAGTTTCCGACTAGCGGGAGCCCCCTCCTACGAGCAGTACTTC. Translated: CASSFRLAGAPSYEQYF.

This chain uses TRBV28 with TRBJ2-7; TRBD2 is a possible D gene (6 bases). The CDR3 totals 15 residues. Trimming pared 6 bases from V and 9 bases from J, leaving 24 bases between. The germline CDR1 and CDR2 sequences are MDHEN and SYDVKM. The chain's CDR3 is CASRLDRAGRFTQYF. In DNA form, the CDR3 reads TGTGCCAGCAGGTTAGATAGGGCAGGGAGGTTCACGCAGTACTTC.